The next 3 T cell receptor beta chains were all read from a single sample in a study of blood T cells in healthy people across ages. A second PCR, run for roughly 6 to 11 cycles, used a sample-barcoded 5' primer plus a J-beta primer mix. TCRdb processed the 5' RACE reads anew with MiXCR; each CDR3 protein has one entry. The sample includes 750,000 to 950,000 distinct CDR3 sequences, less than 70% of them seen just once. Specimen: blood. All receptors come from a man older than 75 in good health.

This clonotype was seen a single time. V usage is TRBV20-1 and J usage is TRBJ2-1; 10 bases fit TRBD2. The CDR3 has 16 amino acids. CDR1 and CDR2 from the germline V gene are DFQATT and SNEGSKA (reference sequence). The J segment lost 4 bases and the V segment lost 3 bases, leaving 9 bases of the junction unmatched. CDR3 loop: CSASRLGTSAYNEQFF. CDR3 DNA sequence: TGCAGTGCTAGCCGGTTAGGGACTAGCGCTTACAATGAGCAGTTCTTC.

This clonotype was observed a handful of times. The gene calls are TRBV5-1 and TRBJ1-2, with D uncertain. CDR1 is SGHRS and CDR2 is YFSETQ in the germline V gene. There are 15 residues in the CDR3. V lost 0 bases, J lost 3 bases, and 12 bases lay in between. The CDR3: CASSLDGSMDYGYTF. In DNA form, the CDR3 reads TGCGCCAGCAGCTTGGATGGGTCTATGGACTATGGCTACACCTTC.

The chain links TRBV29-1 to TRBJ2-5; 14 bases line up with TRBD2. The end of the DNA is better explained by TRBJ2-7, so the J call may be wrong. The V gene's germline CDR1 is SQVTM and CDR2 ANQGSEA. The CDR3 contains 15 residues. The DNA for the CDR3 is TGCAGCGTTGAAGTGGGGACTAGCGGGAGCTTCGAGCAGTACTTC. Translating gives CSVEVGTSGSFEQYF.